Sequencing of this T cell receptor beta chain was carried out in a study of blood T cell repertoires in COVID-19. Looking at the study overall: Material from acute and convalescent COVID-19 was sourced from the United States, Italy and Spain. Nucleic acid was either cDNA or gDNA, and it came from T cells, B-cell-depleted T cells, or PBMCs.

Losses at the gene ends were 1 base for V and 2 bases for J; bases not matched to a gene: 12. Germline values: CDR1 LGHNA, CDR2 YSLEER. The CDR3 is 19 amino acids. Seattle's enrolled individuals joined amid active infection and were then monitored longitudinally. As processed by the authors: Amplification of reference gene primers was used by the study to estimate nucleated cell counts. Sequencing used immunoSEQ multiplex PCR; TCRdb keeps in-frame clones, though not all of them. V and J calls and clone size are those listed in that table; D and trimming were worked out from the DNA. The sample lists a few hundred thousand clones, 85% to 90% occurring once.

The sequence came from a woman in her fifties or sixties with COVID-19, enrolled during active disease. Sequencing used peripheral blood. This sequence joins TRBV4-3 and TRBJ2-7; 12 positions agree with TRBD2. The DNA for the CDR3 is TGCGCCAGCAGCCAAGCATTAATTCCTAGCGGGGGGGCTACCTACGAGCAGTACTTC. Protein sequence: CASSQALIPSGGATYEQYF.